This note documents a single TCR beta chain sequence. Its antigen remains unknown. The sample has other DNA sequences that encode this CDR3 too. The sample comes from a study of cytotoxic CD8 clonotypes in ibrutinib-treated CLL. About the study: Ten to eleven relapsed/refractory, around 14 treatment-naive; under 18 IGHV unmutated. Study-wide results and limits: Treatment saw public clonotypes, which were uncommon, either contract or stay stable. Clonality went up at ibrutinib response and then declined back toward baseline at progression.

TCRdb keeps only in-frame clones here, not all; method: immunoSEQ multiplex PCR. Among 250,000 to 350,000 clones, roughly 76% were seen once, and the ten largest hold around 5.3%. Germline CDR1 reads SGHAT; CDR2 reads FQNNGV. This CDR3 region has 14 residues. V lost 1 base, J lost 3 bases, and 2 bases stayed unmatched. The TCR sequence derives from a human donor with chronic lymphocytic leukemia. The rearrangement joins TRBV11-2 to TRBJ2-7, with 8 positions matching TRBD1. The sample in question was PBMCs, obtained at disease progression, from a patient treated with ibrutinib. The CDR3: CASSLVGQGYEQYF. In nucleotides, the CDR3 is TGTGCCAGCAGCTTAGTCGGACAGGGCTACGAGCAGTACTTC.